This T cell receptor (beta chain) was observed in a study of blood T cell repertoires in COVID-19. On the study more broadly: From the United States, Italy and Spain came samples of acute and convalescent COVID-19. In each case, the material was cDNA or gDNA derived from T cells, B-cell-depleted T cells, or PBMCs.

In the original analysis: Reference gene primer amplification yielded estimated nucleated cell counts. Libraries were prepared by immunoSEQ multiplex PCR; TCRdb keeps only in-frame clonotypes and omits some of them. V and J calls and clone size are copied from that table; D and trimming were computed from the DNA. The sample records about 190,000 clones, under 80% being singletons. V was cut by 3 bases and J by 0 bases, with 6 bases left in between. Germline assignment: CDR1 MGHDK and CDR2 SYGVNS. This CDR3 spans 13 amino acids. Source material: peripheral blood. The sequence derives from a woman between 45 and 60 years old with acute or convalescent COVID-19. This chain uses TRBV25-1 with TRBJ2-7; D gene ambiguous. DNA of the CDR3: TGTGCCAGCAGTGACCCCTTCTCCTACGAGCAGTACTTC. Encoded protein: CASSDPFSYEQYF.